The subject of this entry is one T cell receptor beta chain. The data stem from a study of monozygotic twins with inflammatory bowel disease. The CDR3 consists of 14 residues. The V gene's germline CDR1 is SGHAT and CDR2 FQNNGV. Template switching introduced UMIs that contain a 6-nucleotide sample barcode. With the 5' RACE reads reprocessed, TCRdb shows one record per CDR3 protein and no DNA. The table lists 200,000 to 250,000 distinct CDR3 sequences. This TCR was recovered from a human donor with ulcerative colitis or Crohn's disease, or a healthy co-twin of an affected twin (not recorded which). The V and J genes are TRBV11-2 and TRBJ1-2. The sample was blood. The CDR3 sequence is CASSLDAGGYGYTF.